The 8 T cell receptor beta chains below come from one sample, sequenced in a study of blood T cells in healthy people across ages. It was with a sample-barcoded 5' primer and a J-beta primer mix that a second PCR of about 7 to 12 cycles was run. TCRdb analysed the 5' RACE reads with MiXCR anew, one entry per CDR3 protein. The sample lists about 1.6 million distinct CDR3 sequences, roughly 30% occurring once. Sequenced material: blood. The receptors come from a woman under 40 in good health.

The chain combines TRBV20-1 with TRBJ2-1; 7 bases agree with TRBD2. The CDR3 contains 16 residues. J lost 0 bases, V lost 6 bases, and 11 bases had no gene match. Germline V CDR1 and CDR2: DFQATT, SNEGSKA (reference sequence). The CDR3 loop is CSAEDGRLSSYNEQFF. The CDR3 DNA reads as TGCAGTGCGGAGGACGGGAGGCTCAGCTCCTACAATGAGCAGTTCTTC.

V is TRBV6-6 and J is TRBJ2-7; the D gene is possibly TRBD2 (5 bases). Trimming took 8 bases from V and 2 from J, leaving 16 bases between them. The CDR3 consists of 14 residues. The germline CDR1 and CDR2 sequences are MNHNY and SVGAGI (reference sequence). The CDR3 loop is CASRAGVGPYEQYF. The DNA for the CDR3 is TGTGCCAGCCGCGCCGGGGTGGGTCCCTACGAGCAGTACTTC.

This clonotype was counted a few times. The V and J genes are TRBV4-1 and TRBJ2-7; 8 bases agree with TRBD2. Germline assignment: CDR1 MGHRA and CDR2 YSYEKL. The V gene end was trimmed by 1 base and the J gene end by 2 bases; junction bases not matched to a gene: 7. This CDR3 region has 16 residues. CDR3 sequence (DNA): TGCGCCAGCAGCCAAGTGACGGGGGGGCCAACCTACGAGCAGTACTTC. This sequence encodes CASSQVTGGPTYEQYF.

This CDR3 reads CASSFGQMNTEAFF. The CDR3 DNA reads TGTGCCAGCAGTTTTGGACAGATGAACACTGAAGCTTTCTTT. The gene calls are TRBV27 and TRBJ1-1, with a tentative D call TRBD1 (6 bases). V gave up 3 bases and J gave up 0 bases, with 8 bases separating them. This CDR3 region has 14 residues. Per the germline V gene, CDR1 is MNHEY and CDR2 is SMNVEV (reference sequence).

This chain joins TRBV5-1 and TRBJ2-5; tentatively, D is TRBD1 (6 bases). The closer fit of TRBJ2-7 to the DNA end suggests the J call may be wrong. The length of the CDR3 is 15 residues. Germline V lookup: CDR1 SGHRS, CDR2 YFSETQ. The chain's CDR3 is CASSHESQGFNEQYF. The CDR3 DNA reads TGCGCCAGCAGCCATGAGTCGCAGGGGTTCAACGAGCAGTACTTC.

This clonotype was picked up a small number of times. V and J are TRBV5-1 and TRBJ2-1; 11 nucleotides align to TRBD2. V lost 4 bases and J lost 5; bases outside the gene matches: 5. This CDR3 region has 15 residues. Per germline, CDR1 SGHRS and CDR2 YFSETQ. The CDR3 is CASSTGLAAHNEQFF. CDR3 bases: TGCGCCAGCAGCACGGGACTAGCGGCCCACAATGAGCAGTTCTTC.

V gene TRBV15 combines with J gene TRBJ2-3, with 7 bases fitting TRBD2. The CDR3 loop spans 18 amino acids. V shed 0 bases, J shed 2 bases, and the junction held 11 bases outside the gene matches. The germline CDR1 and CDR2 sequences are LNHNV and YYDKDF (reference sequence). Here the CDR3 DNA reads TGTGCCACCAGCAGAGATGGTGTAAGCGGGGATTACACAGATACGCAGTATTTT. Translating gives CATSRDGVSGDYTDTQYF.

The V gene is TRBV27, the J gene TRBJ2-3; unclear D gene. The length of the CDR3 is 12 residues. Germline V gene lookup returns CDR1 MNHEY and CDR2 SMNVEV (reference sequence). Trimming removed 4 bases at V and 7 bases at J, with 9 bases between. CDR3 sequence: CASSSSVYTQYF. CDR3 in DNA: TGTGCCAGCAGTTCGAGCGTGTATACGCAGTATTTT.